These 29 T cell receptor beta chains share one sample of origin, sequenced in a study of T cells in Graves' hyperthyroidism and ophthalmopathy. Amplification of TCR beta CDR3 regions used RNA as the template. First-round RT-PCR with HTBI primers amplified the TCR CDR3 region. TCRdb analysed the multiplex PCR reads with MiXCR anew, one entry per CDR3 protein. Of about 640,000 distinct CDR3 sequences listed, around 20% are singletons. Sequencing was done on a sample of blood. The receptors originated from a man younger than 40 with Graves' ophthalmopathy.

The DNA for the CDR3 is TGCAGCGTCGCCCATGGTTCGACTAGCACAGATACGCAGTATTTT. As protein: CSVAHGSTSTDTQYF. This chain uses TRBV29-1 with TRBJ2-3; D is ambiguous. This CDR3 is built from 15 residues. V gave up 6 bases and J gave up 0 bases, with 16 bases separating them. Per germline, CDR1 SQVTM and CDR2 ANQGSEA.

This clonotype has more than one count but fewer than ten. The chain links TRBV20-1 to TRBJ2-2; D is ambiguous. Germline CDR1 and CDR2: DFQATT and SNEGSKA (reference sequence). The germline V and J ends were trimmed by 3 bases and 8 bases, with 16 bases remaining between them. The CDR3 has 14 residues. The CDR3 DNA sequence: TGCAGTGCTAGGCCCTCCTGGGCCGGGGGGGAGCTGTTTTTT. Its protein is CSARPSWAGGELFF.

This clonotype has just a few counts. The chain joins TRBV18 to TRBJ2-5; 8 bases match TRBD2. The V gene end was trimmed by 2 bases and the J gene end by 7 bases; junction bases not matched to a gene: 15. The CDR3 sequence is 17 residues long. Germline V gene data show CDR1 as KGHSH and CDR2 as LQKENI. The CDR3 is CASSPYPPGLGRGTQYF. The CDR3 DNA follows: TGTGCCAGCTCACCATACCCTCCGGGACTAGGGCGGGGGACCCAGTACTTC. Using reference TRBV18 and TRBJ2-5 for the parts outside the CDR3, the full variable domain is NAGVMQNPRHLVRRRGQEARLRCSPMKGHSHVYWYRQLPEEGLKFMVYLQKENIIDESGMPKERFSAEFPKEGPSILRIQQVVRGDSAAYFCASSPYPPGLGRGTQYFGPGTRLLVL.

The rearrangement uses TRBV20-1 and TRBJ2-7, with D possibly TRBD2 on 5 matching bases. The CDR3 runs to 13 residues. Germline-derived CDR1 and CDR2 are DFQATT and SNEGSKA (reference sequence). The V and J ends lost 5 bases and 0 bases respectively, with 11 bases between them. The CDR3 region is CSAALGSSYEQYF. In nucleotides, the CDR3 is TGCAGTGCTGCCCTGGGGAGCTCCTACGAGCAGTACTTC.

There are a few counts of this clonotype. J is TRBJ2-7 and V is TRBV20-1; 13 bases line up with TRBD2. The CDR3 is made up of 16 amino acids. V was clipped by 6 bases and J by 3 bases; unmatched bases: 11. CDR1 is DFQATT and CDR2 is SNEGSKA in the germline V gene (reference sequence). The CDR3 nucleotides are TGCAGTGCGGCTTGGACTAGCGGGAGTGGGCTCTACGAGCAGTACTTC. This codes for CSAAWTSGSGLYEQYF.

This clonotype has a handful of counts. The chain is built from TRBV18 and TRBJ2-7; 8 nucleotides agree with TRBD1. The V segment lost 5 bases and the J segment 6 bases; nucleotides outside the gene matches: 12. The CDR3 has 15 amino acids. Germline CDR1 KGHSH, CDR2 LQKENI. CDR3 residues: CASSELGTGSGEQYF. Here the CDR3 DNA reads TGTGCCAGCTCAGAACTGGGGACAGGATCCGGCGAGCAGTACTTC. The full variable domain, in which reference TRBV18 and TRBJ2-7 provide the parts outside the CDR3, is NAGVMQNPRHLVRRRGQEARLRCSPMKGHSHVYWYRQLPEEGLKFMVYLQKENIIDESGMPKERFSAEFPKEGPSILRIQQVVRGDSAAYFCASSELGTGSGEQYFGPGTRLTVT.

V is TRBV6-1 and J is TRBJ2-2; 10 bases map to TRBD1. Germline CDR1 and CDR2: MNHNS and SASEGT. There are 14 residues in the CDR3. Trimming took 6 bases from V and 7 from J; bases not matched to a gene: 5. CDR3 residues: CASRLDRGRGELFF. CDR3 bases: TGTGCCAGCAGGCTCGACAGGGGGCGCGGGGAGCTGTTTTTT.

This clonotype came up a few times. The junction departs from germline at one end; a sequencing error may be responsible. The V call is TRBV27, the J call TRBJ1-3; D ambiguous. Germline V gene data show CDR1 as MNHEY and CDR2 as SMNVEV (reference sequence). The CDR3 length is 13 residues. CDR3 bases: TGTGCCAGCAGTCCCCTACCTGGCAACACCATATATTTT. Its translation is CASSPLPGNTIYF.

This clonotype was picked up a small number of times. The genes are TRBV6-6 and TRBJ2-3, with TRBD1 matching 7 bases. V was clipped by 2 bases and J by 1 base; unmatched bases: 15. The germline CDR1 and CDR2 sequences are MNHNY and SVGAGI (reference sequence). The CDR3 runs to 19 residues. CDR3 protein: CASSYPKGETGLGTDTQYF. In nucleotides, the CDR3 is TGTGCCAGCAGTTACCCAAAAGGAGAGACAGGGTTGGGCACAGATACGCAGTATTTT.

This clonotype turned up a few times. The chain's CDR3 is CAISERLLGVYEQYF. In nucleotides, the CDR3 is TGTGCCATCAGTGAAAGACTACTCGGAGTCTACGAGCAGTACTTC. J is TRBJ2-7 and V is TRBV10-3, with a weak D call TRBD2 (5 bases). Deletions cut 3 bases from V and 3 bases from J, with 15 bases between. This CDR3 contains 15 residues. CDR1 and CDR2 (germline): ENHRY, SYGVKD.

The chain joins TRBV5-1 to TRBJ2-3; TRBD1 aligns across 7 bases. Per the germline V gene, CDR1 is SGHRS and CDR2 is YFSETQ. CDR3 length equals 15 residues. V lost 0 bases to trimming and J lost 4 bases; unmatched junction nucleotides: 5. This CDR3 reads CASSLVGTVSDTQYF. The CDR3 coding sequence is TGCGCCAGCAGCTTGGTAGGGACAGTGTCAGATACGCAGTATTTT.

The chain carries TRBV19 and TRBJ1-1; 8 positions agree with TRBD1. The germline gives CDR1 LNHDA, CDR2 SQIVND (reference sequence). The CDR3 has 15 residues. After removal of 5 bases from V and 3 bases from J, the junction contained 8 bases not matched to a gene. The DNA for the CDR3 is TGTGCCAGTAGTCCACGACAGGGGCTGGACACTGAAGCTTTCTTT. This gives the protein CASSPRQGLDTEAFF. The complete variable domain, with remaining parts taken from reference TRBV19 and TRBJ1-1, reads DGGITQSPKYLFRKEGQNVTLSCEQNLNHDAMYWYRQDPGQGLRLIYYSQIVNDFQKGDIAEGYSVSREKKESFPLTVTSAQKNPTAFYLCASSPRQGLDTEAFFGQGTRLTVV.

The chain is built from TRBV27 and TRBJ2-1; no firm D call. V was clipped by 4 bases and J by 9 bases, with 10 bases between them. Germline V gene lookup returns CDR1 MNHEY and CDR2 SMNVEV (reference sequence). The CDR3 consists of 12 residues. The CDR3 sequence: CASSSGIFEQFF. The CDR3 DNA is TGTGCCAGCAGTTCAGGAATATTTGAGCAGTTCTTC.

In this sample, this clonotype turned up a few times. This rearrangement joins TRBV20-1 to TRBJ1-5; 7 bases align to TRBD1. The CDR3 totals 16 residues. V shed 6 bases and J 2 bases; nucleotides not matched to a gene: 13. Looked up from germline, CDR1 is DFQATT and CDR2 is SNEGSKA (reference sequence). The CDR3 region is CSANGQEYFGNQPQHF. In nucleotides, the CDR3 is TGCAGTGCCAATGGACAGGAATATTTTGGCAATCAGCCCCAGCATTTT.

This clonotype was seen more than once but under ten times. The chain links TRBV30 to TRBJ1-2; the D gene is possibly TRBD1 (6 bases). CDR3 length: 13 amino acids. Trimming shortened V by 3 bases and J by 6 bases, and 14 bases separated the two germline ends. CDR1 GTSNPN and CDR2 SVGIG come from the germline V gene (reference sequence). This CDR3 reads CAWRRGGADGYTF. The CDR3 DNA reads TGTGCCTGGAGACGTGGGGGGGCGGATGGCTACACCTTC. The full variable domain, in which reference TRBV30 and TRBJ1-2 provide the parts outside the CDR3, is SQTIHQWPATLVQPVGSPLSLECTVEGTSNPNLYWYRQAAGRGLQLLFYSVGIGQISSEVPQNLSASRPQDRQFILSSKKLLLSDSGFYLCAWRRGGADGYTFGSGTRLTVV.

This clonotype was seen repeatedly, ten times or more. The chain employs TRBV28 and TRBJ2-1, with 10 bases aligning to TRBD2. This CDR3 is built from 16 residues. V dropped 5 bases and J dropped 6; count of bases not matched to a gene: 10. CDR1 is MDHEN and CDR2 is SYDVKM in the germline V gene. The CDR3 DNA follows: TGTGCCAGCAGTCCCCCCAGAGCGGGAGGGCTCAATGAGCAGTTCTTC. Amino acid sequence: CASSPPRAGGLNEQFF.

This chain uses TRBV9 with TRBJ1-6; no clear D. Germline lookup yields CDR1 SGDLS and CDR2 YYNGEE. V shed 0 bases and J shed 8 bases, with 9 bases lying between them. This CDR3 is built from 14 residues. The CDR3 nucleotides read TGTGCCAGCAGCGTAGAGTTCCAGGATTCACCCCTCCACTTT. Its translation is CASSVEFQDSPLHF.

This clonotype occurred many times. This rearrangement joins TRBV5-4 to TRBJ2-1; D may be TRBD1 (6 bases). This CDR3 has 15 residues. Trimming removed 0 bases at V and 3 bases at J, with 10 bases between. CDR1 SGHNT and CDR2 YYREEE come from the germline V gene (reference sequence). CDR3: CASSLATDSYNEQFF. The CDR3 coding sequence is TGTGCCAGCAGCTTGGCCACGGACAGCTACAATGAGCAGTTCTTC. Combining the CDR3 with reference TRBV5-4 and TRBJ2-1 gives the whole variable domain ETGVTQSPTHLIKTRGQQVTLRCSSQSGHNTVSWYQQALGQGPQFIFQYYREEENGRGNFPPRFSGLQFPNYSSELNVNALELDDSALYLCASSLATDSYNEQFFGPGTRLTVL.

The J gene is TRBJ2-1, the V gene TRBV6-9; 8 nucleotides line up with TRBD2. Germline-derived CDR1 and CDR2 are MNHGY and SVAAGI. With V trimmed by 11 bases and J by 2 bases, 8 bases remained unmatched. This CDR3 region has 14 residues. The CDR3 DNA reads TGTGCCGGCGAAGTAGCGGGACCCTACAATGAGCAGTTCTTC. This sequence encodes CAGEVAGPYNEQFF.

V and J are TRBV4-1 and TRBJ2-1; a possible D gene is TRBD1 (6 bases). Germline CDR1 is MGHRA and CDR2 is YSYEKL. The CDR3 contains 15 residues. V was shortened by 1 base and J by 6 bases, with 13 bases between the two germline ends. The CDR3 DNA reads as TGCGCCAGCAGCCAAGCGCCTCTGGGGGCCAATGAGCAGTTCTTC. Translated: CASSQAPLGANEQFF.

The V and J genes are TRBV12-5 and TRBJ1-1; D is uncertain. From germline, CDR1 is LGHNT and CDR2 FRNRAP. The CDR3 sequence is 14 residues long. Trimming pared 1 base from V and 4 bases from J, leaving 10 bases between. The CDR3 protein is CASGLETRVTEAFF. CDR3 DNA: TGTGCTAGTGGTTTGGAGACAAGGGTCACTGAAGCTTTCTTT.

The rearrangement uses TRBV20-1 and TRBJ1-5; D is possibly TRBD1 (6 bases). Germline V gives CDR1 DFQATT, CDR2 SNEGSKA (reference sequence). V was trimmed by 1 base and J by 6 bases, leaving 13 bases between them. CDR3 length equals 14 residues. The CDR3 spells CSARGTVKGQPQHF. CDR3 coding DNA: TGCAGTGCTAGAGGGACAGTAAAAGGTCAGCCCCAGCATTTT.

This clonotype came up many times. The chain is built from TRBV5-1 and TRBJ2-1, with D possibly matching TRBD2 (6 bases). The CDR3 is 14 residues long. Looked up from germline, CDR1 is SGHRS and CDR2 is YFSETQ. V lost 6 bases to trimming and J lost 1 base, with 11 bases between them. The CDR3 here is CASKGSGSYNEQFF. The CDR3 region has the DNA TGCGCCAGCAAGGGTAGCGGATCCTACAATGAGCAGTTCTTC.

The chain couples TRBV7-9 to TRBJ2-7; 10 nucleotides align to TRBD2. In germline, CDR1 is SEHNR, CDR2 FQNEAQ (reference sequence). CDR3 length equals 23 residues. After removal of 5 bases from V and 2 bases from J, the junction contained 30 bases not matched to a gene. In DNA form, the CDR3 reads TGTGCCAGCAGCCCACCCTCGGGGAGGGGCTCGAATAGGACTAGCGGCTTTACCTACGAGCAGTACTTC. Its protein is CASSPPSGRGSNRTSGFTYEQYF.

The gene calls are TRBV10-2 and TRBJ2-1, with 8 nucleotides matching TRBD2. CDR1 WSHSY and CDR2 SAAADI come from the germline V gene. Losses at the gene ends were 2 bases for V and 4 bases for J; bases not matched to a gene: 10. The CDR3 extends over 17 amino acids. CDR3 loop: CASSEIPRLAGYNEQFF. CDR3 in DNA: TGCGCCAGCAGTGAGATCCCGAGGCTAGCGGGTTACAATGAGCAGTTCTTC.

This clonotype was detected only a few times. The chain employs TRBV28 and TRBJ2-2, with no clear D. The CDR3 has 14 residues. V was shortened by 4 bases and J by 0 bases, with 6 bases between the two germline ends. Germline lookup yields CDR1 MDHEN and CDR2 SYDVKM. The CDR3 protein is CASSSSPNTGELFF. CDR3 nucleotide sequence: TGTGCCAGCAGTTCGTCGCCGAACACCGGGGAGCTGTTTTTT.

This clonotype appeared a few times. This chain uses TRBV5-1 with TRBJ1-5, with TRBD1 matching 9 bases. With 4 bases clipped from V and 5 bases from J, the junction kept 7 bases outside the gene matches. CDR1 is SGHRS, CDR2 YFSETQ, per germline. The CDR3 runs 15 residues. CDR3: CASSPGTGNYQPQHF. CDR3 nucleotide sequence: TGCGCCAGCAGCCCCGGGACAGGGAATTATCAGCCCCAGCATTTT.

This clonotype occurred many times. The rearrangement uses TRBV7-3 and TRBJ1-1; no clear D gene. The V end lost 2 bases, the J end lost 5 bases, and 9 bases lay between the germline ends. CDR1 is SGHTA and CDR2 is FQGTGA in the germline V gene. The CDR3 spans 13 residues. CDR3: CASSLFAETEAFF. The CDR3, as DNA: TGTGCCAGCAGCTTATTCGCGGAGACTGAAGCTTTCTTT. The variable domain in full, with the rest retrieved from reference TRBV7-3 and TRBJ1-1, is GAGVSQTPSNKVTEKGKYVELRCDPISGHTALYWYRQSLGQGPEFLIYFQGTGAADDSGLPNDRFFAVRPEGSVSTLKIQRTERGDSAVYLCASSLFAETEAFFGQGTRLTVV.

Many counts were recorded for this clonotype. V and J are TRBV30 and TRBJ1-1, with D unclear. CDR1 is GTSNPN and CDR2 is SVGIG in the germline V gene (reference sequence). Trimming stripped 2 bases from V and 4 bases from J, with 2 bases between. This CDR3 has 10 amino acids. CDR3 amino acids: CAWSTTEAFF. CDR3 DNA: TGTGCCTGGAGTACCACTGAAGCTTTCTTT.